This entry lists 10 T cell receptor beta chains sequenced from one sample in a study of Ad26.COV2.S vaccination and SARS-CoV-2 variants. Regarding treatment: over 15 received Ad26.COV2.S at low or high dose, single or two shots; about 5 received placebo; per-sample allocation not given. Samples came from day 63 after the first vaccine or placebo injection. Clones were sequenced by immunoSEQ multiplex PCR, and TCRdb holds only the in-frame ones, with some missing. The sample shows 440,000 or so clones, roughly 87% of them seen only once. The sequencing used peripheral blood, collected in a trial of Ad26.COV2.S vaccine versus placebo. The receptors here all came from a person between 18 and 60 years old who received the Ad26.COV2.S COVID-19 vaccine or a placebo.

This chain joins TRBV6-4 and TRBJ2-3, with 7 bases aligning to TRBD1. CDR1 is MRHNA and CDR2 is SNTAGT in the germline V gene. J lost 2 bases, V lost 5 bases, and 7 bases had no gene match. The length of the CDR3 is 15 residues. CDR3 residues: CASSPGQAHTDTQYF. Here the CDR3 DNA reads TGTGCCAGCAGTCCCGGACAGGCCCACACAGATACGCAGTATTTT.

The CDR3 spells CASSRDRGAYEQYF. The CDR3 DNA follows: TGTGCCAGCAGCAGGGACCGGGGTGCCTACGAGCAGTACTTC. The chain is built from TRBV11-2 and TRBJ2-7; D could derive from TRBD1 or TRBD2 (5 bases each). Germline loops: CDR1 SGHAT, CDR2 FQNNGV. Trimming pared 5 bases from V and 2 bases from J, leaving 13 bases between. The length of the CDR3 is 14 residues.

V and J are TRBV19 and TRBJ2-1; 9 positions agree with TRBD2. Germline V lookup: CDR1 LNHDA, CDR2 SQIVND (reference sequence). V shed 4 bases, J shed 5 bases, and the junction held 18 bases outside the gene matches. The CDR3 is 19 residues long. CDR3 bases: TGTGCCAGTAGTACCCCAAGACTAGCGGAGAAGCGGAGGGACAATGAGCAGTTCTTC. Its protein product is CASSTPRLAEKRRDNEQFF.

This chain links TRBV18 with TRBJ2-6; D not resolved. Germline values: CDR1 KGHSH, CDR2 LQKENI. V was shortened by 2 bases and J by 0 bases, with 5 bases between the two germline ends. The CDR3 is 15 amino acids. DNA of the CDR3: TGTGCCAGCTCACCAGTCAGCTCTGGGGCCAACGTCCTGACTTTC. Translated, it gives CASSPVSSGANVLTF.

This rearrangement joins TRBV21-1 to TRBJ2-1. TRBV21-1 is a pseudogene. This CDR3 region has 16 residues. CDR3 nucleotide sequence: TGTGCCAGCAGTTTCCGACCGGGGCCCAAGCAGAATGAGCAGTTCTTC. This translates into CASSFRPGPKQNEQFF.

The rearrangement links TRBV27 to TRBJ1-1, with TRBD1 identical over 7 bases. The CDR3 spans 13 residues. J was trimmed by 9 bases and V by 6 bases; bases with no gene match: 10. Germline values: CDR1 MNHEY, CDR2 SMNVEV (reference sequence). CDR3 in amino acids: CASRSGQGGQAFF. DNA for the CDR3: TGTGCCAGCAGATCGGGACAAGGGGGCCAAGCTTTCTTT.

The rearrangement joins TRBV18 to TRBJ1-1; TRBD1 might be the D (6 bases). Germline lookup yields CDR1 KGHSH and CDR2 LQKENI. Trimming removed 3 bases from V and 5 bases from J, with 16 bases in between. CDR3 length: 15 amino acids. The CDR3 reads CASSPWPRGETEAFF. As DNA, the CDR3 is TGTGCCAGCTCACCTTGGCCGAGGGGGGAAACTGAAGCTTTCTTT.

This chain connects TRBV11-3 to TRBJ2-1, with D tentatively TRBD1 (5 bases). Trimming removed 6 bases from V and 4 bases from J, with 13 bases in between. The CDR3 is 14 residues long. Germline V gene data show CDR1 as SGHNT and CDR2 as YENEEA. The CDR3 DNA follows: TGTGCCAGCAGGGGCAGTGGGGCGTACAATGAGCAGTTCTTC. Its protein is CASRGSGAYNEQFF. Variable domain in full (rest from reference TRBV11-3 and TRBJ2-1): EAGVVQSPRYKIIEKKQPVAFWCNPISGHNTLYWYLQNLGQGPELLIRYENEEAVDDSQLPKDRFSAERLKGVDSTLKIQPAELGDSAVYLCASRGSGAYNEQFFGPGTRLTVL.

The CDR3 region is CASSAGANTEAFF. CDR3 nucleotides: TGTGCCAGCAGCGCGGGAGCGAACACTGAAGCTTTCTTT. J is TRBJ1-1 and V is TRBV9, with D uncertain. In germline, CDR1 is SGDLS, CDR2 YYNGEE. V was shortened by 3 bases and J by 1 base, with 7 bases between the two germline ends. The CDR3 has 13 amino acids.

The gene calls are TRBV19 and TRBJ1-5; D gene ambiguous. CDR3 length equals 12 residues. The germline CDR1 and CDR2 sequences are LNHDA and SQIVND (reference sequence). Deletions cut 1 base from V and 11 bases from J, with 9 bases between. The CDR3 region has the DNA TGTGCCAGTAGTATAGTCGGGCTGTCCCAGCATTTT. Translated, it gives CASSIVGLSQHF.